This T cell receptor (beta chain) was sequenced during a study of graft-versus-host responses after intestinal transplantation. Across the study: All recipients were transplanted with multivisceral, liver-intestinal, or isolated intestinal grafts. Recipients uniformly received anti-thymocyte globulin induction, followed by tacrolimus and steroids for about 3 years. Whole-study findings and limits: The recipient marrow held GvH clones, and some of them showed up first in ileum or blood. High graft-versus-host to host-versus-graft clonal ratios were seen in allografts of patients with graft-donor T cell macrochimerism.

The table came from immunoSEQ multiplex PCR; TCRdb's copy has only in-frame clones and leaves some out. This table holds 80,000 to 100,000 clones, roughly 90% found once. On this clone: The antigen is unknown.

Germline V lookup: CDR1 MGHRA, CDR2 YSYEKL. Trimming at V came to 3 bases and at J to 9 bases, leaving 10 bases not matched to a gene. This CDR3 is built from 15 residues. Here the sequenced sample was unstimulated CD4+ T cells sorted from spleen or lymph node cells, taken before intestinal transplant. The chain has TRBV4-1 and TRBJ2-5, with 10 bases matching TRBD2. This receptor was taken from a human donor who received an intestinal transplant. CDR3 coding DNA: TGCGCCAGCAGCCACCCTAGCGGGGGCCCGGAGGCCCAGTACTTC. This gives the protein CASSHPSGGPEAQYF.